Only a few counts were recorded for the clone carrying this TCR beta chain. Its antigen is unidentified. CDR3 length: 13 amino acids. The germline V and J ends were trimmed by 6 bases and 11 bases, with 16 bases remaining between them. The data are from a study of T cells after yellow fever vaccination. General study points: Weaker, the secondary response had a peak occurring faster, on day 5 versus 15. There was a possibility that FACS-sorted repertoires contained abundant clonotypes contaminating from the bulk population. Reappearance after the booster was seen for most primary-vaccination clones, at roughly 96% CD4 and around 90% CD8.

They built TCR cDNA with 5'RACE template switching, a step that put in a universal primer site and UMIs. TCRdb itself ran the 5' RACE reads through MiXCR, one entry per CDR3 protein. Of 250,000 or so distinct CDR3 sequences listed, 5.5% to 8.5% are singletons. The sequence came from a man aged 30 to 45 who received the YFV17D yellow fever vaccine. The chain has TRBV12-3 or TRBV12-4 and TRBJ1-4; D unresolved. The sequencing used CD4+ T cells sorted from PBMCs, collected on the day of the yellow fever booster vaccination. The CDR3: CASSPPGFGKLFF. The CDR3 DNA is TGTGCCAGCAGCCCCCCAGGTTTCGGGAAACTGTTTTTT.